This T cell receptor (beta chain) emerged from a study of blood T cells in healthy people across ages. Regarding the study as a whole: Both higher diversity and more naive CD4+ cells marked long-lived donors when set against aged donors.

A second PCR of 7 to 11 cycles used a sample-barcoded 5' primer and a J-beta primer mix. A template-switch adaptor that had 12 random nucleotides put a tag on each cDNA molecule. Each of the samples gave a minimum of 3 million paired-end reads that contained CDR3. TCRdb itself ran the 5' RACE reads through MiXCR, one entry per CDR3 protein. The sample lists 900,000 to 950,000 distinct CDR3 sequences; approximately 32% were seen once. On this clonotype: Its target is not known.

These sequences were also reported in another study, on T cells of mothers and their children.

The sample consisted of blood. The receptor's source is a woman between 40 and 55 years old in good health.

The DNA for the CDR3 is TGCAGTGCTAGAGTGGGAGAGTACGAGCAGTACTTC. Protein: CSARVGEYEQYF. The gene calls are TRBV20-1 and TRBJ2-4, with a weak D call TRBD2 (5 bases). TRBJ2-7 matches the DNA end more closely, so the J call is doubtful. The CDR3 consists of 12 residues. Per the germline V gene, CDR1 is DFQATT and CDR2 is SNEGSKA (reference sequence).